Each of the 5 T cell receptor beta chains below was sequenced from the same sample in a study of T cell repertoires in cytomegalovirus infection. TCRdb independently ran MiXCR on the reads; one entry per CDR3 protein. Seen here are fewer than 950,000 distinct CDR3 sequences, 30% to 35% observed once, and the top ten hold roughly an eighth. These receptors' antigens are unknown. Here the sequenced sample was cultured CD8+ T cells from PBMCs, taken from culture after CMV antigen stimulation. The receptor set was obtained from a human donor in good health (CMV status not recorded). Some clones in this sample may be carry-over from other donors' samples.

The chain combines TRBV7-6 with TRBJ2-7; maybe TRBD1 (5 bases). V was clipped by 5 bases and J by 6 bases, with 17 bases between them. This CDR3 region has 14 residues. The germline gives CDR1 SGHVS, CDR2 FNYEAQ. The CDR3 loop reads CASSIMAGMAEQYF. CDR3 bases: TGTGCCAGCAGCATAATGGCAGGGATGGCCGAGCAGTACTTC.

The chain recombines TRBV6-1 with TRBJ2-7; TRBD1 matches 10 bases. The germline gives CDR1 MNHNS, CDR2 SASEGT. CDR3 length: 13 amino acids. The V segment lost 8 bases and the J segment 3 bases; nucleotides outside the gene matches: 4. CDR3 in DNA: TGTGCCAGCCTGGGACAGGGGTTCTACGAGCAGTACGTC. It is translated as CASLGQGFYEQYV.

V gene TRBV19 combines with J gene TRBJ2-3; D not certain. V was trimmed by 5 bases and J by 7 bases, leaving 13 bases between them. CDR1 is LNHDA, CDR2 SQIVND, per germline (reference sequence). The CDR3 spans 13 residues. CDR3 DNA sequence: TGTGCCAGTAGTGGGCCCCCTTTTAATACGCAGTATTTT. Translated, it gives CASSGPPFNTQYF.

This clonotype showed up just once. A much larger clone lies one base from this, so it may be a read error. The CDR3 here is CANSLVGEDGEAFF. The CDR3, as DNA: TGTGCCAACAGCTTAGTTGGGGAGGACGGTGAAGCTTTCTTT. V gene TRBV7-8 combines with J gene TRBJ1-1; no firm D call. Germline CDR1 reads SGHVS; CDR2 reads FQNEAQ. The CDR3 length is 14 residues. The whole variable domain, remainder taken from reference TRBV7-8 and TRBJ1-1, is GAGVSQSPRYKVAKRGQDVALRCDPISGHVSLFWYQQALGQGPEFLTYFQNEAQLDKSGLPSDRFFAERPEGSVSTLKIQRTQQEDSAVYLCANSLVGEDGEAFFGQGTRLTVV.

This clonotype has ten or more counts. This chain connects TRBV7-2 to TRBJ2-5, with 8 bases identical to TRBD1. Trimming cost V 4 bases and J 5 bases; bases outside gene matches: 9. Germline lookup yields CDR1 SGHTA and CDR2 FQGNSA. The CDR3 runs to 15 residues. CDR3 residues: CASSSTGVGGETQYF. CDR3 DNA sequence: TGTGCCAGCAGCTCGACAGGGGTAGGGGGGGAGACCCAGTACTTC.